The 3 T cell receptor beta chains listed next were all sequenced from one sample in a study of blood T cell repertoires in COVID-19. The assay was immunoSEQ multiplex PCR, and TCRdb's table has in-frame clones only and misses some. This sample yields more than 20,000 clones, of which 80% to 90% are seen a single time; about 25% belongs to the top ten. The sequenced material came from peripheral blood. The source of these receptors is a human donor with active COVID-19. The donor label of this sample is uncertain.

The chain is built from TRBV7-3 and TRBJ1-1; D is unclear. Germline lookup yields CDR1 SGHTA and CDR2 FQGTGA. The CDR3 spans 13 residues. Trimming pared 4 bases from V and 0 bases from J, leaving 6 bases between. The CDR3 sequence is CASSSQMNTEAFF. CDR3 bases: TGTGCCAGCAGCTCCCAAATGAACACTGAAGCTTTCTTT.

The V call is TRBV7-2, the J call TRBJ2-3, with 11 positions matching TRBD1. The CDR3 is 14 residues long. Germline V gene lookup returns CDR1 SGHTA and CDR2 FQGNSA. The ends lost 3 bases at V and 10 bases at J; junction bases unmatched: 6. The CDR3 DNA reads as TGTGCCAGCAGCTTTCCGGACAGGGGGCGCCCGCAGTATTTT. Amino acids: CASSFPDRGRPQYF.

The rearrangement links TRBV13 to TRBJ2-1; 11 bases align to TRBD2. The trim removed 2 bases at V and 7 bases at J, leaving 16 bases unmatched. Germline V gene sequence: CDR1 PRHDT, CDR2 FYEKMQ (reference sequence). CDR3 length: 19 residues. This CDR3 is CASSLIAGGNLGVWNEQFF. The DNA of the CDR3 is TGTGCCAGCAGCTTAATAGCGGGGGGGAACCTTGGGGTATGGAATGAGCAGTTCTTC.